This TCR beta chain was recorded in a study of T cells in women clearing cervical HPV infection. Repertoires were generated with immunoSEQ multiplex PCR, while TCRdb's copy carries only in-frame clones and drops some. The listing contains fewer than 25,000 clones. CDR3 length: 15 residues. Trimming pared 0 bases from V and 6 bases from J, leaving 11 bases between. CDR1 is LNHNV and CDR2 is YYDKDF in the germline V gene (reference sequence). Study findings and constraints: CIN3+ cases had significantly higher TCR repertoire richness than controls, but evenness did not differ.

Worth noting for this clone: What it binds is not known. The CDR3 end falls 3 residues outside the read, so it is completed with the germline J gene.

The chain uses TRBV15 and TRBJ1-4; unclear D gene. Sequencing used blood buffy coat. The sequence derives from a woman aged 18-69 years with a cervical HPV16 infection that either progressed to CIN3+ or cleared (not recorded which). The chain's CDR3 is CATSRDGQEDEKLFF. The sequenced part of the CDR3 DNA is TGTGCCACCAGCAGAGATGGGCAGGAGGATGAAAAA.